The 32 T cell receptor beta chains presented below share a single source sample, sequenced in a study of T-cell reconstitution after alpha-beta-depleted transplantation in children (dated by TCRdb to the mid-2010s). Receptors were amplified or captured by PCR. Data came from an Illumina HiSeq 2500. TCR library preparation used molecular barcoding, with unique molecular identifiers applied to normalize quantification of the TCRbeta repertoire. Using fastp at Q25 and MiXCR, TCRdb reprocessed the public reads and kept productive beta chains. CDR3 protein sequences are deduplicated, and each keeps its most common genes and DNA. Recorded for this sample are around 25,000 distinct CDR3 sequences; roughly 19% of them occurred a single time. In total, the top ten clones hold around 38% of the sample. In light of the paper, this sample's time point label describes: day 60 (about 2 months) after transplantation. Sample treatment or condition, as interpreted from the label and publication: allogeneic hematopoietic cell transplantation with graft depleted of TCRalphabeta T cells and CD19 B cells.

The material sequenced was PBMCs, mostly from graft donor cells, taken 60 days after TCRalphabeta/CD19-depleted stem cell transplant. These receptors were obtained from a male patient under 10 years old who had a stem cell transplant for acute lymphoblastic leukemia, so the T cells may come from the graft donor.

In this sample, this clonotype turned up a few times. This chain links TRBV7-6 with TRBJ2-7; D unresolved. Per germline, CDR1 SGHVS and CDR2 FNYEAQ. The CDR3 runs to 14 residues. Trimming removed 1 base at V and 1 base at J, with 8 bases between. The CDR3 nucleotides read TGTGCCAGCAGCTTAGACGGCCGTTCCTACGAGCAGTACTTC. Protein product: CASSLDGRSYEQYF. The full variable domain, rest sourced from reference TRBV7-6 and TRBJ2-7, is GAGVSQSPRYKVTKRGQDVALRCDPISGHVSLYWYRQALGQGPEFLTYFNYEAQQDKSGLPNDRFSAERPEGSISTLTIQRTEQRDSAMYRCASSLDGRSYEQYFGPGTRLTVT.

The chain's CDR3 is CSARRLSANVLTF. The CDR3, as DNA: TGCAGTGCTAGACGGCTATCTGCCAACGTCCTGACTTTC. This rearrangement joins TRBV20-1 to TRBJ2-6, with D hard to call. Germline CDR1 is DFQATT and CDR2 is SNEGSKA (reference sequence). The CDR3 contains 13 residues. V was clipped by 2 bases and J by 7 bases, with 9 bases between them.

The chain joins TRBV2 to TRBJ1-1; D ambiguous. The CDR3 is made up of 16 amino acids. The ends were cut back, 7 bases at V and 3 bases at J, with 21 bases in the middle. Germline CDR1 SNHLY, CDR2 FYNNEI. CDR3 sequence reads: CASKRLAGVLDTEAFF. As DNA, the CDR3 is TGTGCCAGCAAGAGACTGGCAGGAGTGTTGGACACTGAAGCTTTCTTT.

This clonotype was counted many times. This chain uses TRBV10-3 with TRBJ2-1; 7 nucleotides match TRBD1. V lost 2 bases to trimming and J lost 8 bases; unmatched junction nucleotides: 3. Germline CDR1 ENHRY, CDR2 SYGVKD. The CDR3 runs 13 residues. This chain's CDR3 is CAISEAQGYEQFF. The CDR3 DNA reads TGTGCCATCAGTGAGGCACAGGGGTATGAGCAGTTCTTC.

This clonotype was detected only a few times. CDR3 coding DNA: TGCAGTGCTAGAGAGGAAATCACTGAAGCTTTCTTT. Translated: CSAREEITEAFF. V gene TRBV20-1 combines with J gene TRBJ1-1, with no clear D. Germline-derived CDR1 and CDR2 are DFQATT and SNEGSKA (reference sequence). CDR3 size: 12 residues. Trimming stripped 0 bases from V and 4 bases from J, with 6 bases between.

There are a few counts of this clonotype. The chain uses TRBV20-1 and TRBJ2-3, with D maybe TRBD2 (5 bases). CDR3 length: 13 residues. CDR1 DFQATT and CDR2 SNEGSKA come from the germline V gene (reference sequence). V lost 6 bases to trimming and J lost 0 bases, with 10 bases between them. In nucleotides, the CDR3 is TGCAGTGCCCGACTACATAGCACAGATACGCAGTATTTT. Protein sequence: CSARLHSTDTQYF.

The chain recombines TRBV20-1 with TRBJ2-5; TRBD2 might be the D (7 bases). V lost 0 bases and J 3 bases, leaving 23 bases between the germline ends. Germline V gene lookup returns CDR1 DFQATT and CDR2 SNEGSKA (reference sequence). This CDR3 spans 18 amino acids. As DNA, the CDR3 is TGCAGTGCTAGAGATGCTGGGGGGGGGCTGAGGAACGAAGAGACCCAGTACTTC. This sequence encodes CSARDAGGGLRNEETQYF.

This clonotype was recorded only once. V is TRBV6-5 and J is TRBJ1-2; 11 bases align to TRBD1. J was trimmed by 10 bases and V by 1 base; bases with no gene match: 5. This CDR3 is 14 amino acids long. Germline CDR1 and CDR2: MNHEY and SVGAGI. CDR3 nucleotides: TGTGCCAGCAGTTACTGGGGACAGGGGGAGTTCTACACCTTC. Amino acids: CASSYWGQGEFYTF.

The chain recombines TRBV6-1 with TRBJ1-4; D not certain. This CDR3 comprises 14 residues. The V gene lost 4 bases and the J gene lost 7 bases, with 13 bases spanning the gap. CDR1 and CDR2 from the germline V gene are MNHNS and SASEGT. The CDR3 sequence: CASSAPVDTEKLFF. In DNA form, the CDR3 reads TGTGCCAGCAGTGCCCCTGTGGATACTGAAAAACTGTTTTTT.

A remark on this clonotype: A much larger clone lies a single base off, so this may be a read error. CDR3 sequence reads: CASSFEYSGANALTF. CDR3 DNA: TGCGCCAGCAGCTTCGAGTACTCTGGGGCCAACGCCCTGACTTTC. The chain combines TRBV5-1 with TRBJ2-6; maybe TRBD1 (5 bases). This CDR3 is built from 15 residues. Germline CDR1 is SGHRS and CDR2 is YFSETQ.

The chain uses TRBV6-5 and TRBJ2-1, with no clear D. The ends were cut back, 6 bases at V and 7 bases at J, with 22 bases in the middle. The CDR3 is 16 amino acids. From germline, CDR1 is MNHEY and CDR2 SVGAGI. The CDR3 spells CASSSDDSARLNEQFF. The CDR3 DNA follows: TGTGCCAGCAGCAGTGACGACTCGGCTCGTCTGAATGAGCAGTTCTTC.

The gene calls are TRBV10-3 and TRBJ1-5, with a weak D call TRBD1 (5 bases). Trimming cost V 3 bases and J 6 bases, with 18 bases left between them. The CDR3 spans 16 residues. Germline values: CDR1 ENHRY, CDR2 SYGVKD. CDR3 sequence reads: CAISEGAGRATQPQHF. CDR3 coding DNA: TGTGCCATCAGTGAAGGGGCGGGCAGGGCAACTCAGCCCCAGCATTTT.

This clonotype was recorded at least ten times. The chain has TRBV6-5 and TRBJ2-7, with D possibly matching TRBD1 (6 bases). Looked up from germline, CDR1 is MNHEY and CDR2 is SVGAGI. The CDR3 runs 14 residues. The V and J ends lost 0 bases and 2 bases respectively, with 8 bases between them. CDR3 DNA sequence: TGTGCCAGCAGTTACTCGGGACAAACCTACGAGCAGTACTTC. It is translated as CASSYSGQTYEQYF.

The rearrangement uses TRBV27 and TRBJ2-5; D perhaps matches TRBD1 (5 bases). V lost 3 bases and J 0 bases, leaving 11 bases between the germline ends. Germline V gene data show CDR1 as MNHEY and CDR2 as SMNVEV (reference sequence). This CDR3 is 15 amino acids long. CDR3 residues: CASSLAQGHQETQYF. The CDR3 bases are TGTGCCAGCAGTTTGGCCCAGGGTCACCAAGAGACCCAGTACTTC.

Many counts were recorded for this clonotype. V gene TRBV4-3 combines with J gene TRBJ1-6, with D perhaps TRBD1 (6 bases). The CDR3 contains 14 residues. V was trimmed by 3 bases and J by 7 bases, leaving 10 bases between them. The V gene's germline CDR1 is LGHNA and CDR2 YSLEER. CDR3 loop: CASSHGTGNSPLHF. The CDR3 DNA reads as TGCGCCAGCAGCCACGGAACAGGGAATTCACCCCTCCACTTT.

Ten or more counts support this clonotype. The gene calls are TRBV7-2 and TRBJ1-5, with 9 bases aligning to TRBD1. V shed 4 bases and J 3 bases; nucleotides not matched to a gene: 4. Per germline, CDR1 SGHTA and CDR2 FQGNSA. The CDR3 is made up of 15 amino acids. CDR3: CASSSHRGLNQPQHF. The DNA for the CDR3 is TGTGCCAGCAGCTCCCACAGGGGGCTCAATCAGCCCCAGCATTTT.

This clonotype was detected many times. This chain connects TRBV28 to TRBJ1-2, with 7 positions matching TRBD1. CDR3 size: 14 residues. V lost 2 bases and J lost 5; bases outside the gene matches: 5. Germline CDR1 and CDR2: MDHEN and SYDVKM. CDR3 nucleotides: TGTGCCAGCAGTTTAAATCACAGGGGATATGGCTACACCTTC. Translating it yields CASSLNHRGYGYTF.

The V and J genes are TRBV4-3 and TRBJ2-1; D call uncertain. The V gene lost 4 bases and the J gene lost 0 bases, with 13 bases spanning the gap. Germline loops: CDR1 LGHNA, CDR2 YSLEER. The CDR3 contains 16 residues. DNA of the CDR3: TGCGCCAGCAGCCCCGAGGTAAGGCCCTCCTACAATGAGCAGTTCTTC. Translated, it gives CASSPEVRPSYNEQFF.

This clonotype was detected a few times. The CDR3 region has the DNA TGTGCCAGCAGCTTGTGGGGACAGAGCATTTCACCCCTCCACTTT. This encodes CASSLWGQSISPLHF. This chain uses TRBV7-9 with TRBJ1-6; 7 bases are a match to TRBD1. The CDR3 loop spans 15 amino acids. CDR1 SEHNR and CDR2 FQNEAQ come from the germline V gene (reference sequence). The trim removed 3 bases at V and 9 bases at J, leaving 8 bases unmatched.

A remark on this clonotype: It is unclear where the CDR3 begins or ends on the DNA, so no DNA is shown, and the CDR3 is as TCRdb lists it. The rearrangement uses TRBV23-1 and TRBJ2-2; the table calls TRBD1, which could not be checked here. TRBV23-1 is classed as an ORF, of uncertain function. The CDR3 comprises 18 residues, both ends counted. CDR3 amino acids: CASSQSTGTANTGELFFF.

This chain uses TRBV7-8 with TRBJ1-2; possibly TRBD1 for D (6 bases). Germline CDR1 reads SGHVS; CDR2 reads FQNEAQ. Trimming cost V 5 bases and J 6 bases, with 13 bases left between them. This CDR3 comprises 13 residues. The CDR3 loop reads CASSPAYRDGYTF. The CDR3 bases are TGTGCCAGCAGCCCGGCGTACAGGGATGGCTACACCTTC.

This clonotype has at least ten counts. V is TRBV11-2 and J is TRBJ2-3; no clear D gene. With 0 bases removed from V and 2 bases from J, the gap between germline ends came to 6 bases. The CDR3 is 14 residues long. Germline CDR1 is SGHAT and CDR2 is FQNNGV. CDR3 region: CASSLDRFTDTQYF. The CDR3 DNA sequence: TGTGCCAGCAGCTTAGATCGATTCACAGATACGCAGTATTTT.

This clonotype was detected many times. The genes are TRBV10-3 and TRBJ2-6, with D maybe TRBD1 (6 bases). This CDR3 is 19 amino acids long. The germline gives CDR1 ENHRY, CDR2 SYGVKD. Trimming took off 0 bases at V and 3 bases at J, with 18 bases between the two ends. The CDR3 spells CAISESAGASRIGANVLTF. The DNA for the CDR3 is TGTGCCATCAGTGAGTCCGCAGGGGCTAGTAGGATTGGGGCCAACGTCCTGACTTTC.

For this clonotype: The junction and the germline gene differ at one end; a read error may be behind it. The rearrangement joins TRBV20-1 to TRBJ2-7; D is undetermined. This CDR3 is built from 11 residues. Germline CDR1 is DFQATT and CDR2 is SNEGSKA (reference sequence). CDR3 DNA: TGCAGTGCTAGAGATTACTACAGCCCTCACTTC. Protein sequence: CSARDYYSPHF.

This clonotype ranks as medium-sized (0.01 to 0.1%). The rearrangement uses TRBV21-1 and TRBJ2-3; the D call in the table, TRBD2, was not verified against the DNA. TRBV21-1 is an annotated pseudogene. This CDR3 contains 16 residues. The CDR3 sequence: CASSKVGLAGMDTQYF. The CDR3 DNA reads as TGTGCCAGCAGCAAAGTGGGACTAGCGGGGATGGATACGCAGTATTTT.

This clonotype came up a few times. This sequence joins TRBV28 and TRBJ1-4; maybe TRBD1 (6 bases). The CDR3 is made up of 15 amino acids. Trimming removed 5 bases from V and 8 bases from J, with 18 bases in between. CDR1 is MDHEN and CDR2 is SYDVKM in the germline V gene. The CDR3 region is CASSPTGGAWEKLFF. In DNA, the CDR3 is TGTGCCAGCAGTCCAACTGGGGGCGCGTGGGAAAAACTGTTTTTT.

DNA of the CDR3: TGTGCCTGGGGATCATCTTACGATGAGTACTTC. Its translation is CAWGSSYDEYF. The chain links TRBV30 to TRBJ2-7; no clear D gene. This CDR3 has 11 residues. CDR1 and CDR2 (germline): GTSNPN, SVGIG (reference sequence). The V gene lost 5 bases and the J gene lost 11 bases, with 16 bases spanning the gap.

The table lists this clonotype with many counts. This chain connects TRBV28 to TRBJ1-1; maybe TRBD1 (5 bases). The germline CDR1 and CDR2 sequences are MDHEN and SYDVKM. V lost 3 bases, J lost 3 bases, and 11 bases lay in between. The CDR3 contains 14 residues. DNA for the CDR3: TGTGCCAGCAGTTTTCCGACAGCACACACTGAAGCTTTCTTT. Amino acid sequence: CASSFPTAHTEAFF.

The V gene is TRBV7-2, the J gene TRBJ2-2, with 8 bases matching TRBD1. CDR3 length: 16 residues. Trimming removed 9 bases from V and 1 base from J; junction bases left unmatched: 10. The germline V gene has CDR1 SGHTA and CDR2 FQGNSA. Here the CDR3 reads CASRKAGTGNTGELFF. CDR3 in DNA: TGTGCCAGTCGCAAAGCCGGGACAGGGAACACCGGGGAGCTGTTTTTT. Combining the CDR3 with reference TRBV7-2 and TRBJ2-2 gives the whole variable domain GAGVSQSPSNKVTEKGKDVELRCDPISGHTALYWYRQSLGQGLEFLIYFQGNSAPDKSGLPSDRFSAERTGGSVSTLTIQRTQQEDSAVYLCASRKAGTGNTGELFFGEGSRLTVL.

The V and J genes are TRBV28 and TRBJ2-1; TRBD2 aligns across 7 bases. The ends lost 3 bases at V and 2 bases at J; junction bases unmatched: 10. Per the germline V gene, CDR1 is MDHEN and CDR2 is SYDVKM. This CDR3 contains 17 residues. CDR3 coding DNA: TGTGCCAGCAGTTTCGCGGGAGTCCTTTCCCCCTACAATGAGCAGTTCTTC. Amino acids: CASSFAGVLSPYNEQFF.

The chain employs TRBV6-5 and TRBJ2-7, with no clear D. CDR3 size: 15 residues. Germline-derived CDR1 and CDR2 are MNHEY and SVGAGI. The germline V and J ends were trimmed by 0 bases and 2 bases, with 11 bases remaining between them. The CDR3 region is CASSYSVGSTYEQYF. In DNA form, the CDR3 reads TGTGCCAGCAGTTACTCAGTGGGCTCTACCTACGAGCAGTACTTC.

This clonotype has at least ten counts. As DNA, the CDR3 is TGCGCCAGCAGCCAGACAGGGGACACTGAAGCTTTCTTT. Residues: CASSQTGDTEAFF. This chain connects TRBV4-3 to TRBJ1-1; 8 bases map to TRBD1. The CDR3 spans 13 residues. V shed 3 bases and J 3 bases; nucleotides not matched to a gene: 0. Germline V gene data show CDR1 as LGHNA and CDR2 as YSLEER.